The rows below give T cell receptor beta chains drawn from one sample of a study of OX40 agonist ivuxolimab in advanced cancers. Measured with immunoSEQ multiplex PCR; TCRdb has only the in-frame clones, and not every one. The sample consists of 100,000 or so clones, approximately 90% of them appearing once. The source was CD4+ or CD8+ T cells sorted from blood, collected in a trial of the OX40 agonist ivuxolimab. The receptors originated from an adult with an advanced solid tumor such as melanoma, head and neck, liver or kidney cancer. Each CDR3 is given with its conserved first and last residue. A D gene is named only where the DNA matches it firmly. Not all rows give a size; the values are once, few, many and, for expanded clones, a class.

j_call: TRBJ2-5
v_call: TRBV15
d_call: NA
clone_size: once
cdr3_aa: CATNRGGSEETQYF
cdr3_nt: TGTGCCACAAACAGGGGGGGAAGCGAGGAGACCCAGTACTTC

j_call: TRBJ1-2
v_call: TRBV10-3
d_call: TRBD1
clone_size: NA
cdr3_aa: CAISERQGVNYGYTF
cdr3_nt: TGTGCCATCAGTGAGAGACAGGGGGTTAACTATGGCTACACCTTC

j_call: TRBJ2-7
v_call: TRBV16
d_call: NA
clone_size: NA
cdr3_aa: CASSQLQSPYEQYF
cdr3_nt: TGTGCCAGCAGCCAATTGCAGAGCCCCTACGAGCAGTACTTC

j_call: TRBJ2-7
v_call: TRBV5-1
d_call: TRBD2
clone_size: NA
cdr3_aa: CASSQTLAGGYEQYF
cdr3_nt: TGCGCCAGCAGCCAAACGCTAGCGGGAGGATACGAGCAGTACTTC

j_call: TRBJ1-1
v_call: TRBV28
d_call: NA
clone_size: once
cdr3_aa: CASSLTRGTEAFF
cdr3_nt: TGTGCCAGCAGTTTAACGCGAGGCACTGAAGCTTTCTTT

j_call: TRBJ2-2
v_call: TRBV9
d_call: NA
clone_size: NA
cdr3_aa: CASSLSPLATANTGELFF
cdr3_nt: TGTGCCAGCAGCTTATCCCCCCTAGCCACAGCGAACACCGGGGAGCTGTTTTTT

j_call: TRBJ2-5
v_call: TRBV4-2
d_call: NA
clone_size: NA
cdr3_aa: CASSQDQGTGQETQYF
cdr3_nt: TGTGCCAGCAGCCAAGATCAAGGAACAGGACAAGAGACCCAGTACTTC

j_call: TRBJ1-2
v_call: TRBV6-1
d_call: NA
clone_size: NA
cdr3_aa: CASNRGGYGYTF
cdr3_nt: TGTGCCAGCAATAGAGGGGGCTATGGCTACACCTTC

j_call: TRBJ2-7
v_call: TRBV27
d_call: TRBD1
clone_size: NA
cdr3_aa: CASSLSQGAPYEQYF
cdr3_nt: TGTGCCAGCAGTTTATCACAGGGGGCCCCCTACGAGCAGTACTTC

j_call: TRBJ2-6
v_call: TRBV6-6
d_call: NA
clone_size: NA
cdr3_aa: CASSYEGANVLTF
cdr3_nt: TGTGCCAGCAGTTACGAGGGGGCCAACGTCCTGACTTTC

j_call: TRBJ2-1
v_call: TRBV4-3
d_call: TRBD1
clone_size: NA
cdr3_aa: CASSQSNAGTGHNEQFF
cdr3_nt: TGCGCCAGCAGCCAATCGAATGCCGGGACAGGGCACAATGAGCAGTTCTTC

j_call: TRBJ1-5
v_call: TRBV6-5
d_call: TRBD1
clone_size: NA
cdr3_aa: CASSIQGRNQPQHF
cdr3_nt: TGTGCCAGCAGCATACAGGGGAGAAATCAGCCCCAGCATTTT

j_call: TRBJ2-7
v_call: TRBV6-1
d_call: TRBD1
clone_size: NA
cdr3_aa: CASGTGGTYEQYF
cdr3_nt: TGTGCCAGCGGGACAGGGGGGACCTACGAGCAGTACTTC

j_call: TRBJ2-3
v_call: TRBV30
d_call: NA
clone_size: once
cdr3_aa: CAWRDRRGSTDTQYF
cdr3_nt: TGTGCCTGGAGGGACCGCCGGGGGAGCACAGATACGCAGTATTTT

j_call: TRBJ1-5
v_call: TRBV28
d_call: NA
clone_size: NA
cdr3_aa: CASRGSSAFNQPQHF
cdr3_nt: TGTGCCAGCAGGGGGTCGAGCGCTTTCAATCAGCCCCAGCATTTT

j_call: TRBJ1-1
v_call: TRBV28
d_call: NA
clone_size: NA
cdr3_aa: CASPSNTEAFF
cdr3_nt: TGTGCCAGCCCCTCTAACACTGAAGCTTTCTTT

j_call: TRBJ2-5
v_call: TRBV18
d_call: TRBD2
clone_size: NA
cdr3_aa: CASSPASGGARETQYF
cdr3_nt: TGTGCCAGCTCACCGGCTAGCGGGGGGGCTCGAGAGACCCAGTACTTC

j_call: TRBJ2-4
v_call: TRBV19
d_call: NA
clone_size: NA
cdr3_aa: CASSMRVAGNIQYF
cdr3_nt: TGTGCCAGTAGTATGCGAGTAGCTGGGAACATTCAGTACTTC

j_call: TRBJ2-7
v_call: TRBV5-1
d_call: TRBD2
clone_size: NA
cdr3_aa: CASSGDYPYEQYF
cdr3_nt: TGCGCCAGCAGCGGGGACTACCCTTACGAGCAGTACTTC

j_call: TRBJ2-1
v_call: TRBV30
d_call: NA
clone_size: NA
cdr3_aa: CAWIEGGGYNEQFF
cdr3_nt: TGTGCCTGGATTGAGGGTGGGGGATACAATGAGCAGTTCTTC

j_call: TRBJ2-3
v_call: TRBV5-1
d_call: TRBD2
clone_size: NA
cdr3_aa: CASSLVAGGLATQYF
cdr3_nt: TGCGCCAGCAGCTTGGTGGCGGGGGGTTTGGCTACGCAGTATTTT

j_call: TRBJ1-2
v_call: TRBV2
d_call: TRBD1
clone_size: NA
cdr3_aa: CASTLTGGYGYGYTF
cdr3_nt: TGTGCCAGCACTTTGACAGGGGGGTATGGCTATGGCTACACCTTC

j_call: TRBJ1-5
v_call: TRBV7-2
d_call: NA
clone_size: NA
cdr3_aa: CASSFLTVNQPQHF
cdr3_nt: TGTGCCAGCAGCTTCCTGACAGTCAATCAGCCCCAGCATTTT

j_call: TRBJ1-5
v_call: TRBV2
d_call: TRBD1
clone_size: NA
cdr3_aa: CASSPGQGGNQPQHF
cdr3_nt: TGTGCCAGCAGTCCGGGACAGGGCGGCAATCAGCCCCAGCATTTT

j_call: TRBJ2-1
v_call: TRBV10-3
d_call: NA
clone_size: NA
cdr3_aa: CAISELPAYNEQFF
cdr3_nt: TGTGCCATCAGTGAGCTCCCGGCCTACAATGAGCAGTTCTTC

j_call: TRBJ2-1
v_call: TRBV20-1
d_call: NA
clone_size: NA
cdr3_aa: CSANTRIEQFF
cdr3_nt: TGCAGTGCCAACACAAGGATTGAGCAGTTCTTC

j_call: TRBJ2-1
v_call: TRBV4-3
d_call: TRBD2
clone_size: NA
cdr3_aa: CASSLRTSGSSYNEQFF
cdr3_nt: TGCGCCAGCAGCCTTAGGACTAGCGGGAGTTCCTACAATGAGCAGTTCTTC

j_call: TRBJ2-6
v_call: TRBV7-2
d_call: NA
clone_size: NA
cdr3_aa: CASSLVLPGTGANVLTF
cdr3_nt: TGTGCCAGCAGCTTAGTCTTACCGGGGACTGGGGCCAACGTCCTGACTTTC

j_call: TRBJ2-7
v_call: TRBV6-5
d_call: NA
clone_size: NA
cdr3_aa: CASNTPGEQYF
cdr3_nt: TGTGCCAGCAACACGCCGGGGGAGCAGTACTTC

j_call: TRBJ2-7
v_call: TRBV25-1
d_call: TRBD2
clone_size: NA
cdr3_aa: CASRTSGAAYEQYF
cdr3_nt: TGTGCCAGCAGAACCAGCGGGGCCGCCTACGAGCAGTACTTC

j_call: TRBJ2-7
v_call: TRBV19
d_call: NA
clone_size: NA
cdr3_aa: CASSAQSGGMIPYEQYF
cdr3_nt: TGTGCCAGTAGTGCTCAGAGTGGGGGGATGATTCCCTACGAGCAGTACTTC

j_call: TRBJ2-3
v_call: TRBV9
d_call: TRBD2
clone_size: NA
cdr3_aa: CASSVAAGVSDTQYF
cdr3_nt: TGTGCCAGCAGCGTAGCAGCGGGAGTTTCAGATACGCAGTATTTT

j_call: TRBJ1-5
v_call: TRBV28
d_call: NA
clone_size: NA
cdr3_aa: CASSLGGSNQPQHF
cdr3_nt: TGTGCCAGCAGTTTAGGGGGTAGCAATCAGCCCCAGCATTTT

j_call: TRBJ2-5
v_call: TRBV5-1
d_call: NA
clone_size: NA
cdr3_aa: CASSLGGAPQETQYF
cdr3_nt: TGCGCCAGCAGCTTGGGCGGGGCGCCCCAAGAGACCCAGTACTTC